This T cell receptor beta chain was captured by sequencing in a study of blood T cells in healthy people across ages. Overall study findings and caveats: With age, beta diversity per million T cells declined roughly linearly, significantly by 35 to 40.

The V gene end was trimmed by 6 bases and the J gene end by 5 bases; junction bases not matched to a gene: 4. The CDR3 is 13 amino acids. Germline assignment: CDR1 SQVTM and CDR2 ANQGSEA. Then a second PCR, running about 7 to 11 cycles, was carried out with a sample-barcoded 5' primer and a J-beta primer mix. Carrying 12 random nucleotides, a template-switch adaptor labeled each individual cDNA molecule. TCRdb used MiXCR to reprocess the 5' RACE reads, holding one entry per CDR3 protein. The sample consists of hundreds of thousands of distinct CDR3 sequences, around 54% of them appearing once. Donor samples were obtained from healthy Caucasian individuals from Russia, aged 6 to 90. Drawing of peripheral blood yielded about 9.8 milliliters from each donor. There are a few counts of this clonotype. What it binds is unknown.

This receptor was identified in a man aged 55 to 70 in good health. Sequenced sample: blood. The J gene is TRBJ2-5, the V gene TRBV29-1; 12 bases are a match to TRBD2. CDR3 protein: CSVTSGGKETQYF. In nucleotides, the CDR3 is TGCAGCGTCACTAGCGGGGGGAAGGAGACCCAGTACTTC.